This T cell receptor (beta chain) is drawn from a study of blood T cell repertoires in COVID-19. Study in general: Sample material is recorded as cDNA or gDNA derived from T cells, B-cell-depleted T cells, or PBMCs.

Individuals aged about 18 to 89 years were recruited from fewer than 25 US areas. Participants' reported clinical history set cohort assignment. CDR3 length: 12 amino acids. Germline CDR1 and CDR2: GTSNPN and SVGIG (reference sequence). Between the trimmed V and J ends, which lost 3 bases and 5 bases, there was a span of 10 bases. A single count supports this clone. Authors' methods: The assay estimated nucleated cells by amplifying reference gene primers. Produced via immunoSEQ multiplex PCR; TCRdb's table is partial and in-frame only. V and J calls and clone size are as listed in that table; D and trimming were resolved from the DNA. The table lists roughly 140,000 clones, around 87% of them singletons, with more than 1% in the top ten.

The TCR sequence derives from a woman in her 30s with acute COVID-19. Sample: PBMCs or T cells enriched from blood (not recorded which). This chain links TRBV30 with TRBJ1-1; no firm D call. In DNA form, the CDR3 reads TGTGCCTGGAGAACTTGGGAGACTGAAGCTTTCTTT. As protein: CAWRTWETEAFF.